Below, one T cell receptor (beta chain) is given with its context. This entry is derived from a study of monozygotic twins with inflammatory bowel disease. TCRdb re-called the 5' RACE reads; one entry per CDR3 protein, DNA not given. Its clone listing holds about 140,000 distinct CDR3 sequences. The sequenced material came from blood. The sequence came from a human donor with ulcerative colitis or Crohn's disease, or a healthy co-twin of an affected twin (not recorded which).

CDR3 sequence: CASSLRPSGPYNEQFF. This chain connects TRBV13 to TRBJ2-1. This CDR3 has 16 residues. Germline V CDR1 and CDR2: PRHDT, FYEKMQ (reference sequence).